This TCR beta chain was recovered during a study of identical twins. Via MiXCR, TCRdb re-called the 5' RACE reads, giving one row per CDR3 protein. The sample comprises roughly 200,000 distinct CDR3 sequences, approximately 15% of which are singletons, and 35% to 50% rests with the top ten. A few counts support this clonotype. The CDR3 extends over 16 amino acids. Germline CDR1 reads SGHVS; CDR2 reads FQNEAQ. J gave up 3 bases and V 3 bases, and 6 bases lay outside the gene matches. These same data were also listed under a study on T cells expressing NK-cell markers. From that study: In a few donors, dominant clonotypes made up 28.3-60.1% of CD3+CD56-NKG2C+ cells.

The sequence came from a woman in her late teens or twenties in good health. Sequencing used CD8+ T cells sorted from blood. The chain has TRBV7-8 and TRBJ2-5, with 11 bases fitting TRBD2. The CDR3, as DNA: TGTGCCAGCAGCTTGCCGGAACTAGCGGGGGAAGAGACCCAGTACTTC. It translates to CASSLPELAGEETQYF.